The entry below gives a single T cell receptor beta chain sequence along with its context. This record comes from a study of technical replicates of blood from several donors. The CDR3 has 15 residues. Trimming took 4 bases from V and 4 from J; bases not matched to a gene: 6. Looked up from germline, CDR1 is SGHDT and CDR2 is YYEEEE. Repertoires were generated with immunoSEQ multiplex PCR, while TCRdb's copy carries only in-frame clones and drops some. The sample lists 60,000 to 90,000 clones; roughly 92% were seen once. This TCR came from a human donor in good health. Sequenced input: T cells isolated from PBMCs. The rearrangement links TRBV5-6 to TRBJ2-2; TRBD1 aligns across 8 bases. CDR3 bases: TGTGCCAGCAGCAACAGGGGGGCAAGCACCGGGGAGCTGTTTTTT. Translation: CASSNRGASTGELFF.